This TCR beta chain was profiled in a study of siplizumab effects on memory and regulatory T cells. Study outcomes and limitations: Of the alloreactive clones, only a minor fraction mapped to unstimulated subsets. Treatment with siplizumab left mappable alloreactive CD4+ clones averaging approximately 69% Treg-derived, compared with approximately 25% in controls. Roughly 80-97% of proliferating clones (CD4+ or CD8+) could not be assigned a naive or memory phenotype. The alloresponse seemed to draw substantially on naive T cells, which appeared more diverse than memory cells.

Of note for this clone: The antigen is undetermined.

Clones were sequenced by immunoSEQ multiplex PCR, and TCRdb holds only the in-frame ones, with some missing. The sample includes some 120,000 clones, around 95% of them seen just once. The receptor was derived from a human donor in good health. The material sequenced was non-Treg CD4+ T cells sorted from blood.

CDR3 in amino acids: CASSLRAGEDEKLFF. For the CDR3, the DNA is TGCGCCAGCAGCTTGAGGGCAGGGGAAGATGAAAAACTGTTTTTT. This chain joins TRBV5-1 and TRBJ1-4; D perhaps matches TRBD1 (6 bases). The CDR3 covers 15 residues. The germline V gene has CDR1 SGHRS and CDR2 YFSETQ. V lost 1 base and J lost 6, with 13 bases in between.